The clone carrying this T cell receptor (beta chain) was counted at least ten times. Construction of the TCRbeta library involved unique molecular identifiers. Each CDR3 protein gets one entry after TCRdb re-called the PCR reads with MiXCR. Seen here are roughly 610,000 distinct CDR3 sequences, 10% observed once, and the top ten hold about 4%. This sample is part of a study of T-cell reconstitution after alpha-beta-depleted transplantation in children. V gave up 5 bases and J gave up 1 base, with 11 bases separating them. This CDR3 has 15 residues. The receptor was isolated from a human donor who donated a stem cell graft to a child with acute myeloid leukemia. Here the sequenced sample was PBMCs from the stem cell graft donor, taken from the stem cell graft. V gene TRBV12-3 or TRBV12-4 combines with J gene TRBJ2-2, with D maybe TRBD1 (6 bases). CDR3 protein: CASSDRDKNTGELFF. The CDR3 DNA reads TGTGCCAGCAGTGACCGGGACAAGAACACCGGGGAGCTGTTTTTT.